These T cell receptor beta chains were read from a single sample in a study of long-term antiretroviral therapy in people with HIV. Clones were sequenced by immunoSEQ multiplex PCR, and TCRdb holds only the in-frame ones, with some missing. The sample includes approximately 28,000 clones, around 95% seen only once; the top ten take roughly 8%. Sequences were derived from unsorted PBMCs, sampled 5.3 years after starting antiretroviral therapy. The receptors derive from a man aged 25 to 40 with HIV. Both conserved end residues are trimmed from each CDR3. Each record gives: D gene, V gene, J gene, clone size, CDR3 protein. The D gene is left open where the match is weak. For some rows the clone size is stated as once, few or many, or as a class when expanded; others skip it.

-	TRBV19	TRBJ2-7	-	ASSPGRSYEQY
TRBD1	TRBV10-3	TRBJ1-2	once	AIPGQVNGYT
-	TRBV11-2	TRBJ1-5	-	ASSLDESPQH
-	TRBV6-6	TRBJ2-5	-	ASSSGTRQETQY
-	TRBV7-9	TRBJ1-3	-	ASSDSGISGNTIY
-	TRBV7-2	TRBJ1-1	-	ASSLAGGGTEAF
TRBD1	TRBV9	TRBJ2-7	-	ASSRDRGPVYEQY
-	TRBV4-3	TRBJ1-4	-	ASSRWAARNEKLF
TRBD1	TRBV5-1	TRBJ1-1	-	ASSWGQAARGTEAF
-	TRBV5-6	TRBJ2-5	once	ASAAGRETQY
-	TRBV6-1	TRBJ1-6	-	ASSGAWEGSGNSPLH
TRBD2	TRBV2	TRBJ2-7	once	ASSGSTGTSGRAFEQY
-	TRBV20-1	TRBJ1-2	once	SAHPTWYYT
TRBD2	TRBV10-3	TRBJ2-3	once	AISGIGGSAGGRDTQY
-	TRBV6-1	TRBJ1-6	once	ATRVRAHYNSPLH
TRBD1	TRBV18	TRBJ2-7	-	ASSPPGTGFYEQY
TRBD2	TRBV4-2	TRBJ2-7	-	ASSQTSGSSYEQY
-	TRBV6-5	TRBJ1-3	-	ASRPRGGSGNTIY
-	TRBV29-1	TRBJ1-1	-	SVVGGGTEAF
TRBD1	TRBV18	TRBJ1-1	-	ASSLRQGPYTEAF
-	TRBV30	TRBJ2-5	-	ACPSGLGETQY
-	TRBV7-3	TRBJ1-5	-	ASSPNIHLGDYSNQPQH
-	TRBV4-1	TRBJ2-2	once	ASSPPGPGRENTGELF
-	TRBV19	TRBJ2-2	-	ASSISRVNTGELF
TRBD2	TRBV2	TRBJ2-7	-	ASSDSIAGGISYEQY
TRBD1	TRBV15	TRBJ2-3	-	ATSMDRGRTDTQY
TRBD2	TRBV29-1	TRBJ2-1	-	SVESGRPPYNEQF
-	TRBV11-2	TRBJ2-2	few	ASSWGESGELF
-	TRBV6-4	TRBJ1-1	-	ASSETSEGITEAF
TRBD2	TRBV27	TRBJ2-5	-	ASSPSLPLPSGRGQETQY
-	TRBV7-9	TRBJ1-1	-	ASSLVGGRGTEAF
-	TRBV28	TRBJ1-2	-	ASSFSDSYGYT
-	TRBV19	TRBJ1-4	-	ASSMQGHEKLF
-	TRBV30	TRBJ2-7	once	AWSVQSAGKNYEQY
-	TRBV11-2	TRBJ1-1	once	ASSPRIDTEAF
-	TRBV11-2	TRBJ2-3	-	ASRPQGKQVGGLDTQY
TRBD2	TRBV4-3	TRBJ2-4	-	ASSQEEASGRSGIQY
TRBD1	TRBV11-3	TRBJ2-2	-	ASSLTGEPGELF
-	TRBV25-1	TRBJ1-2	-	ASTDSEMDIRGYT
-	TRBV15	TRBJ1-5	-	ATSRGGFGNQPQH
-	TRBV10-3	TRBJ1-2	-	AISELLPGALNYGYT
TRBD2	TRBV7-2	TRBJ2-7	-	ASSSGLAGNTYEQY
-	TRBV29-1	TRBJ2-5	-	SVEDTGGPRETQY
-	TRBV20-1	TRBJ2-1	-	SAGGNEQF
-	TRBV4-1	TRBJ1-5	-	ASSQTDNQPQH
-	TRBV5-1	TRBJ2-2	once	ASNREYGELF
-	TRBV4-1	TRBJ1-1	-	ASSHGTVNTEAF
TRBD1	TRBV19	TRBJ2-7	once	ASSIGRDSSYEQY
-	TRBV7-9	TRBJ1-2	-	ASSTPSAGVEMRYT
TRBD1	TRBV5-6	TRBJ1-2	once	ASSLRGTGELYGYT
-	TRBV5-6	TRBJ1-5	-	ASSLSRRGSNQPQH
-	TRBV9	TRBJ1-1	-	ASSPPGTLNTEAF
-	TRBV28	TRBJ2-7	-	ASVPRAGSSYEQY
TRBD1	TRBV2	TRBJ1-4	-	ASSVQGVTNEKLF
TRBD1	TRBV19	TRBJ1-5	-	ASSNLRGVDQPQH
TRBD1	TRBV9	TRBJ1-2	-	ASSPRTGGEVAYGYT